A selection of T cell receptor beta chains follows, all from one sample in a study of T cell changes during pregnancy in multiple sclerosis. Using immunoSEQ multiplex PCR, the repertoire was profiled, and TCRdb retains in-frame clones only, with some absent. The table lists about 110,000 clones, about 90% of them singletons. The specimen was peripheral blood, collected in the third trimester of pregnancy. Receptors originate from a female donor with multiple sclerosis, enrolled in a pregnancy study. Both conserved end residues are part of each CDR3. The order of the fields is J gene, V gene, clone size, D gene, CDR3 DNA, CDR3 protein. The D gene is left open where the match is weak. Clone size is shown for a subset of rows, as once, few, many or a class of expanded clone.

>TRBJ1-2|TRBV18|once|-
TGTGCCAGCTCACCAGTCAACAGGCGACCAACTAACTATGGCTACACCTTC
CASSPVNRRPTNYGYTF
>TRBJ2-5|TRBV7-2|-|TRBD2
TGTGCCAGCAGCCCTAAGCGGGGTGGGCTAGCAGAGACCCAGTACTTC
CASSPKRGGLAETQYF
>TRBJ1-1|TRBV9|-|-
TGTGCCAGCAGCGTAGCTATAACCGGACAGACGAACACTGAAGCTTTCTTT
CASSVAITGQTNTEAFF
>TRBJ1-2|TRBV10-3|once|TRBD1
TGTGCCATCAGTGAGCCAGAGCAGGGGGCAAACTATGGCTACACCTTC
CAISEPEQGANYGYTF
>TRBJ1-6|TRBV6-1|-|-
TGTGCCAGCAGTCTAGAGAAAAATGTTAATTCACCCCTCCACTTT
CASSLEKNVNSPLHF
>TRBJ2-1|TRBV5-1|-|-
TGCGCCAGCAGCTTGGAAGTGGTACTCTCCTACAATGAGCAGTTCTTC
CASSLEVVLSYNEQFF
>TRBJ2-2|TRBV5-1|-|TRBD1
TGCGCCAGCAGCTCCCAGGGGACAGGGACCACCGGGGAGCTGTTTTTT
CASSSQGTGTTGELFF
>TRBJ1-6|TRBV25-1|-|TRBD1
TGTGCCAGCAGTGCAGGGGGATATAATTCACCCCTCCACTTT
CASSAGGYNSPLHF
>TRBJ1-2|TRBV19|-|TRBD1
TGTGCCAGTAGTACTACCGGGACAGTCTATGGCTACACCTTC
CASSTTGTVYGYTF
>TRBJ1-6|TRBV9|-|-
TGTGCCAGCAGCGTAGGCACTCCAAGCTCACCCCTCCACTTT
CASSVGTPSSPLHF
>TRBJ1-2|TRBV28|-|-
TGTGCCAGCAGCCCCCTGGGAGAGGGCTACACCTTC
CASSPLGEGYTF
>TRBJ2-3|TRBV6-1|-|-
TGTGCCACCACCCGGACTGTATCTAGCACAGATACGCAGTATTTT
CATTRTVSSTDTQYF
>TRBJ2-7|TRBV7-9|-|-
TGTGCCAGCAGCCCTTACAGGGCGGACTACGAGCAGTACTTC
CASSPYRADYEQYF
>TRBJ1-6|TRBV7-9|-|-
TGTGCCAGCAACCCCGCTTCTCAGGACGGGAGAAATTCACCCCTCCACTTT
CASNPASQDGRNSPLHF
>TRBJ2-6|TRBV5-1|-|-
TGCGCCAGCAGCTTGGAGGGGGGGGTGGTGGCTGGGGCCAACGTCCTGACTTTC
CASSLEGGVVAGANVLTF
>TRBJ2-3|TRBV2|-|TRBD2
TGTGCCAGCAGTGAAGCACTCATGACTAGCGGGTACACAGATACGCAGTATTTT
CASSEALMTSGYTDTQYF
>TRBJ2-1|TRBV2|-|TRBD2
TGTGCCAGCAGTTCCACTAGCGGTGGCGATGAGCAGTTCTTC
CASSSTSGGDEQFF
>TRBJ2-2|TRBV5-4|-|TRBD2
TGTGCCAGCAGCTTGGGGCGGGGGACCGGGGAGCTGTTTTTT
CASSLGRGTGELFF
>TRBJ2-7|TRBV7-9|-|-
TGTGCCAGCAGCTTAGCAGGGGTCTCCTACGAGCAGTACTTC
CASSLAGVSYEQYF
>TRBJ1-2|TRBV18|-|TRBD1
TGTGCCAGCTCACAACGACAGGGCGATGGCTACACCTTC
CASSQRQGDGYTF
>TRBJ2-3|TRBV4-1|-|TRBD2
TGCGCCAGCAGCCCAACTAGCGGTTACACAGATACGCAGTATTTT
CASSPTSGYTDTQYF
>TRBJ1-1|TRBV27|-|-
TGTGCCAGGCCGTCGTGGGGCATGAACACTGAAGCTTTCTTT
CARPSWGMNTEAFF